This entry concerns a single T cell receptor (beta chain). Its matching antigen is unknown. Germline assignment: CDR1 MGHRA and CDR2 YSYEKL. Trimming took 2 bases from V and 8 from J; bases not matched to a gene: 8. This CDR3 region has 15 residues. The table came from immunoSEQ multiplex PCR; TCRdb's copy has only in-frame clones and leaves some out. Here the sample spans some 45,000 clones, just under 95% being singletons. These data belong to a study of graft-versus-host responses after intestinal transplantation. Study information: Multivisceral, liver-intestinal, or isolated intestinal grafts went to recipients.

Study conclusions and caveats: Allografts carried high graft-versus-host to host-versus-graft clonal ratios in patients having graft-donor T cell macrochimerism.

The source is a human patient who received an intestinal transplant, so some T cells may come from the graft donor. The chain links TRBV4-1 to TRBJ1-4, with 7 positions matching TRBD1. The specimen comprised PBMCs, sampled around 48 weeks after intestinal transplant. In DNA form, the CDR3 reads TGCGCCAGCAGCCAACGGAGTCAGGACAGGGAAAAACTGTTTTTT. It yields the protein CASSQRSQDREKLFF.